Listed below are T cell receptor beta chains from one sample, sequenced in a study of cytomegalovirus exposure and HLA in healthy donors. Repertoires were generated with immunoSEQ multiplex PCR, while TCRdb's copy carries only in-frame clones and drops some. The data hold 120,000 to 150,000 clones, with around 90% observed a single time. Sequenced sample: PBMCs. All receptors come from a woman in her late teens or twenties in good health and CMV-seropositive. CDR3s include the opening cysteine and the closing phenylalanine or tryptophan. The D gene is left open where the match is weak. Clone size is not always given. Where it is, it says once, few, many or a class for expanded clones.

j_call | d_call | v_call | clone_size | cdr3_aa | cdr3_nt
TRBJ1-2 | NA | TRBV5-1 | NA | CASTQSEPNYGYTF | TGCGCCAGCACCCAATCAGAACCTAACTATGGCTACACCTTC
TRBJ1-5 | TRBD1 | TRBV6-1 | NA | CASSEAFLGQGDQPQHF | TGTGCCAGCAGTGAAGCATTTTTGGGACAGGGTGATCAGCCCCAGCATTTT
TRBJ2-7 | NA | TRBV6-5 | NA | CASSYSGTRDYEQYF | TGTGCCAGCAGTTACTCCGGGACAAGGGACTACGAGCAGTACTTC
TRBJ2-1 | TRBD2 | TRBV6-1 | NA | CASSEWASGSNEQFF | TGTGCCAGCAGTGAATGGGCTAGCGGGAGCAATGAGCAGTTCTTC
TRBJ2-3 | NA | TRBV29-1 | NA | CSPLHGDTQYF | TGCAGCCCGCTCCACGGAGATACGCAGTATTTT
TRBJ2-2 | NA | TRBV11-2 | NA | CASSLSSFRVNTGELFF | TGTGCCAGCAGCTTAAGTTCATTCAGGGTTAACACCGGGGAGCTGTTTTTT
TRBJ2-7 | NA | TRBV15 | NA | CATSKDRLYEQYF | TGTGCCACCAGCAAGGACAGACTCTACGAGCAGTACTTC
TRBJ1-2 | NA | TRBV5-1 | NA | CASSFGGVNYGYTF | TGCGCCAGCAGCTTTGGAGGGGTGAACTATGGCTACACCTTC
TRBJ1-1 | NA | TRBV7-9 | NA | CASSLGDIYTEAFF | TGTGCCAGCAGCTTAGGGGACATTTACACTGAAGCTTTCTTT
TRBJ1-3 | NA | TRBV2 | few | CASRQGSGNTIYF | TGTGCCAGCAGACAGGGTTCTGGAAACACCATATATTTT
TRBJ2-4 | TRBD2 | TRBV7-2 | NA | CASSFSGSGNLAKNIQYF | TGTGCCAGCAGCTTTTCGGGAAGCGGGAACCTTGCCAAAAACATTCAGTACTTC
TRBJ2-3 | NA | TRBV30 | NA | CAWSVVAGEGTDTQYF | TGTGCCTGGAGTGTAGTGGCAGGGGAAGGCACAGATACGCAGTATTTT
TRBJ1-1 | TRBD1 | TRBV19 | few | CASSTTGVGTEAFF | TGTGCCAGTAGTACGACAGGGGTAGGGACTGAAGCTTTCTTT
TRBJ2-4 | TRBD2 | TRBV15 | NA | CATSRSVTGGNIQYF | TGTGCCACCAGCAGATCTGTAACGGGGGGAAACATTCAGTACTTC
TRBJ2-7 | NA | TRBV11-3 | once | CASSLELYTYEQYF | TGTGCCAGCAGCTTAGAACTCTATACCTACGAGCAGTACTTC
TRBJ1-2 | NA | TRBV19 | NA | CASSIEKRSNYGYTF | TGTGCCAGTAGTATAGAGAAGAGGTCTAACTATGGCTACACCTTC
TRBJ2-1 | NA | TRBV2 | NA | CASSEMASRNEQFF | TGTGCCAGCAGTGAGATGGCATCTAGGAATGAGCAGTTCTTC
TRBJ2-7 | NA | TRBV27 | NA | CASAAMGQPYYYEQYF | TGTGCCAGCGCCGCCATGGGGCAGCCGTACTACTACGAGCAGTACTTC
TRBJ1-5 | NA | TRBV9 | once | CASSFGQQNQPQHF | TGTGCCAGCAGCTTTGGACAGCAGAATCAGCCCCAGCATTTT
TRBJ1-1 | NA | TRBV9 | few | CASSVIDINTEAFF | TGTGCCAGCAGCGTGATAGACATAAACACTGAAGCTTTCTTT
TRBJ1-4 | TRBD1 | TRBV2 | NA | CASSENGQGGEKLFF | TGTGCCAGCAGTGAAAACGGGCAGGGGGGCGAAAAACTGTTTTTT
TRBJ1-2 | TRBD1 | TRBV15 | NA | CATSRDLREQGAYYGYTF | TGTGCCACCAGCAGAGATCTGCGGGAGCAGGGGGCATACTATGGCTACACCTTC
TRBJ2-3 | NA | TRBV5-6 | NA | CASSPPYYGGIDTQYF | TGTGCCAGCAGCCCTCCGTATTACGGGGGTATAGATACGCAGTATTTT
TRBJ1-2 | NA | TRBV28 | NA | CASSGQYGYTF | TGTGCCAGCAGTGGACAGTATGGCTACACCTTC
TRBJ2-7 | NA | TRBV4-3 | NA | CASSQEARFSHEQYF | TGCGCCAGCAGCCAAGAAGCGCGGTTTTCCCACGAGCAGTACTTC
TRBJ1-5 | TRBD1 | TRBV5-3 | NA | CARSLADREKVYGNQPQHF | TGTGCCAGAAGCTTGGCCGACAGGGAAAAGGTATATGGCAATCAGCCCCAGCATTTT
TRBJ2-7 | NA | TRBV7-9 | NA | CASSLARGSSLYEQYF | TGTGCCAGCAGCTTAGCGCGGGGTTCTTCCTTATACGAGCAGTACTTC
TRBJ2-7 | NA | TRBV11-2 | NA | CASSLGSTRDEQYF | TGTGCCAGCAGCTTAGGGTCCACGAGGGACGAGCAGTACTTC
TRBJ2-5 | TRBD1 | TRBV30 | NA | CAFSGGETQYF | TGTGCCTTTTCAGGGGGAGAGACCCAGTACTTC
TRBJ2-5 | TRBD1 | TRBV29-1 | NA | CSVVQGAGETQYF | TGCAGCGTTGTACAGGGGGCAGGAGAGACCCAGTACTTC
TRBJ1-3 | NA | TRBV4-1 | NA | CASSQISSSGNTIYF | TGCGCCAGCAGCCAGATTAGCAGCTCTGGAAACACCATATATTTT
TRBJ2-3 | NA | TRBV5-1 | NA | CASSYRAESSTDTQYF | TGCGCCAGCAGCTATAGAGCGGAATCAAGCACAGATACGCAGTATTTT
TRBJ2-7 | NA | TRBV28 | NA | CASSTGSFPHEQYF | TGTGCCAGCAGCACCGGGAGCTTCCCCCACGAGCAGTACTTC